This TCR beta chain is drawn from a study of multiple sclerosis patients with progressive multifocal leukoencephalopathy. Stated time point: 12 to 13 months of natalizumab therapy. The J segment lost 8 bases and the V segment lost 3 bases, leaving 7 bases of the junction unmatched. CDR1 MDHEN and CDR2 SYDVKM come from the germline V gene. The CDR3 extends over 14 amino acids. Each PCR contained spiked synthetic TR CDR3 controls spanning every V-J pairing. Only in-frame clones appear in the TCRdb table, and some are missing; sequencing was by immunoSEQ multiplex PCR. The sample has under 30,000 clones, 85% to 90% seen once.

This TCR came from a human donor with multiple sclerosis. The sample consisted of PBMCs, taken from a patient treated with natalizumab. The rearrangement uses TRBV28 and TRBJ2-1; 7 bases are a match to TRBD1. The CDR3 region is CASSFVAGTDEQFF. CDR3 in DNA: TGTGCCAGCAGTTTCGTGGCAGGGACAGATGAGCAGTTCTTC.